This T cell receptor beta chain was obtained from a study of CD8+CD57+ T cells in acquired aplastic anemia. Overall study: Sorted CD4+ and CD8+ cells yielded 3 to 3.5 ug of DNA on average. Study-wide results and caveats: Significant differences in CD8+ Simpson's diversity were not observed between patients and controls. The same twenty-nine CD8+ CDR3 sequences occurred in patients and in controls.

For this clonotype: Its specificity is unknown.

There are 14 residues in the CDR3. CDR1 SGHTA and CDR2 FQGTGA come from the germline V gene. V lost 5 bases to trimming and J lost 8 bases; unmatched junction nucleotides: 3. Profiles of TCR beta VDJ and CDR3 were generated from a genomic DNA template. TCRdb re-called the reads through MiXCR, storing one row per CDR3 protein. Of around 210,000 distinct CDR3 sequences listed, over 55% are singletons. Patients chosen for sequencing had shown CD8+CD57+ cell expansion by flow cytometry. The sample was sorted CD4+, CD8+, or CD8+CD57+ T cells (not recorded which) from PBMCs. The TCR comes from a human donor with aplastic anemia. J is TRBJ2-1 and V is TRBV7-3; 13 nucleotides agree with TRBD2. CDR3 amino acids: CASSPGTSGDEQFF. In DNA, the CDR3 is TGTGCCAGCAGCCCTGGGACTAGCGGGGATGAGCAGTTCTTC.